This is a list of T cell receptor beta chains from one sample in a study of T cell repertoires in cytomegalovirus infection. The antigens of these receptors remain unknown. TCRdb re-derived calls from the reads in MiXCR, one entry per CDR3 protein. The table has some 940,000 distinct CDR3 sequences, around 31% seen once. Source: cultured CD8+ T cells from PBMCs, taken from culture after CMV antigen stimulation. These receptors came from a human donor in good health (CMV status not recorded). Some clones in this sample may be carry-over from other donors' samples. The CDR3 runs from the conserved cysteine through the conserved F or W. The D gene is left open where the match is weak. The size entry is marked missing in some rows and otherwise reads once, few, many or a size class.

J: TRBJ2-4
size: .
D: TRBD1
V: TRBV7-3
CDR3: CASSRTGSTNIQYF
DNA: TGTGCCAGCAGCCGGACAGGGTCGACAAACATTCAGTACTTC

J: TRBJ2-1
size: .
D: TRBD1
V: TRBV28
CDR3: CASSLWEQGANDEQFF
DNA: TGTGCCAGCAGTTTATGGGAGCAGGGGGCGAACGATGAGCAGTTCTTC

J: TRBJ2-7
size: .
D: .
V: TRBV12-3/TRBV12-4
CDR3: CASSLGWRYEQYF
DNA: TGTGCCAGCAGTTTGGGGTGGAGGTACGAGCAGTACTTC

J: TRBJ1-3
size: many
D: .
V: TRBV7-2
CDR3: CASSYGQDGNTIYF
DNA: TGTGCCAGCAGCTACGGACAAGACGGAAACACCATATATTTT

J: TRBJ2-1
size: few
D: .
V: TRBV25-1
CDR3: CASRADSGTLHEQFF
DNA: TGTGCCAGCAGGGCCGACAGTGGGACCCTCCATGAGCAGTTCTTC

J: TRBJ2-4
size: few
D: TRBD1
V: TRBV7-9
CDR3: CASSEGQGAAKNIQYF
DNA: TGTGCCAGCAGCGAAGGACAGGGGGCTGCCAAAAACATTCAGTACTTC

J: TRBJ2-1
size: .
D: TRBD2
V: TRBV5-1
CDR3: CASSFLAGGAYNEQFF
DNA: TGCGCCAGCAGCTTCCTAGCGGGGGGTGCCTACAATGAGCAGTTCTTC

J: TRBJ1-6
size: .
D: .
V: TRBV6-5
CDR3: CASSYDSNSPLHF
DNA: TGTGCCAGCAGTTACGACAGCAATTCACCCCTCCACTTT

J: TRBJ1-1
size: .
D: .
V: TRBV20-1
CDR3: CSVREGYRAGGITEAFF
DNA: TGCAGTGTTAGAGAAGGGTATCGAGCGGGGGGCATCACTGAAGCTTTCTTT

J: TRBJ2-1
size: few
D: .
V: TRBV27
CDR3: CASRGRGTVYNEQFF
DNA: TGTGCCAGCAGGGGACGCGGGACAGTCTACAATGAGCAGTTCTTC

J: TRBJ2-3
size: few
D: TRBD2
V: TRBV2
CDR3: CASSEELRSGGALDTQYF
DNA: TGTGCCAGCAGTGAAGAGTTACGTAGCGGGGGGGCCTTAGATACGCAGTATTTT

J: TRBJ1-5
size: many
D: .
V: TRBV20-1
CDR3: CSAREVAPRQPQHF
DNA: TGCAGTGCTAGAGAGGTAGCCCCTCGACAGCCCCAGCATTTT

J: TRBJ2-1
size: once
D: .
V: TRBV19
CDR3: CVSSIGNEQFF
DNA: TGTGTCAGTAGTATTGGGAATGAGCAGTTCTTC

J: TRBJ2-2
size: few
D: .
V: TRBV6-2/TRBV6-3
CDR3: CASSSPSVGWTGELFF
DNA: TGTGCCAGCAGTTCACCTAGTGTTGGTTGGACCGGGGAGCTGTTTTTT

J: TRBJ2-1
size: few
D: TRBD1
V: TRBV6-2/TRBV6-3
CDR3: CASSTSDRGHEQFF
DNA: TGTGCCAGCAGTACATCGGACAGGGGGCATGAGCAGTTCTTC

J: TRBJ2-1
size: few
D: TRBD2
V: TRBV5-4
CDR3: CASSYISGVAYNEQFF
DNA: TGTGCCAGCAGCTACATTAGCGGGGTCGCCTACAATGAGCAGTTCTTC

J: TRBJ2-5
size: .
D: TRBD2
V: TRBV6-2/TRBV6-3
CDR3: CASSFRTSGFQETQYF
DNA: TGTGCCAGCAGTTTCCGGACTAGCGGCTTCCAAGAGACCCAGTACTTC

J: TRBJ1-5
size: .
D: .
V: TRBV7-9
CDR3: CASSNWDQPQHF
DNA: TGTGCCAGCAGTAACTGGGATCAGCCCCAGCATTTT

J: TRBJ2-2
size: .
D: TRBD2
V: TRBV27
CDR3: CASSLSRTSAAGELFF
DNA: TGTGCCAGCAGTTTATCTCGGACTAGCGCGGCCGGGGAGCTGTTTTTT

J: TRBJ1-1
size: .
D: .
V: TRBV19
CDR3: CASSIWLTTEAFF
DNA: TGTGCCAGTAGTATTTGGCTGACCACTGAAGCTTTCTTT

J: TRBJ2-1
size: .
D: .
V: TRBV20-1
CDR3: CSARISTYNEQFF
DNA: TGCAGTGCTAGAATCAGTACCTACAATGAGCAGTTCTTC

J: TRBJ1-4
size: .
D: TRBD1
V: TRBV6-2/TRBV6-3
CDR3: CASSPSRGRANEKLFF
DNA: TGTGCCAGCAGTCCCAGCAGGGGGAGAGCTAATGAAAAACTGTTTTTT

J: TRBJ1-5
size: few
D: .
V: TRBV29-1
CDR3: CSVASGYSNQPQHF
DNA: TGCAGCGTTGCATCAGGGTATAGCAATCAGCCCCAGCATTTT

J: TRBJ1-1
size: .
D: .
V: TRBV7-9
CDR3: CASSLTQGLAEAFF
DNA: TGTGCCAGCAGCTTAACCCAAGGGTTGGCTGAAGCTTTCTTT

J: TRBJ2-1
size: .
D: .
V: TRBV4-1
CDR3: CASSQNAEGGGNEQFF
DNA: TGCGCCAGCAGCCAAAACGCGGAGGGCGGAGGGAATGAGCAGTTCTTC

J: TRBJ2-1
size: few
D: TRBD1
V: TRBV6-5
CDR3: CASSSWDRNYNEQFF
DNA: TGTGCCAGCAGTTCCTGGGACAGAAACTACAATGAGCAGTTCTTC

J: TRBJ1-6
size: few
D: .
V: TRBV6-1
CDR3: CASSELYLGEWNSPLHF
DNA: TGTGCCAGCAGTGAACTTTATTTAGGGGAGTGGAATTCACCCCTCCACTTT

J: TRBJ1-2
size: few
D: .
V: TRBV5-4
CDR3: CASSDFNTGSEGYTF
DNA: TGTGCCAGCAGTGACTTCAACACAGGGTCCGAAGGCTACACCTTC

J: TRBJ2-5
size: many
D: .
V: TRBV7-9
CDR3: CASSLVRGIETQYF
DNA: TGTGCCAGCAGCTTAGTTCGGGGGATCGAGACCCAGTACTTC

J: TRBJ1-4
size: many
D: .
V: TRBV7-8
CDR3: CASSLGGMGDNEKLFF
DNA: TGTGCCAGCAGCTTAGGAGGAATGGGGGATAATGAAAAACTGTTTTTT

J: TRBJ2-1
size: .
D: .
V: TRBV7-6
CDR3: CASSLPTTPLGISYNEQFF
DNA: TGTGCCAGCAGCTTACCCACTACCCCCCTAGGAATCTCCTACAATGAGCAGTTCTTC

J: TRBJ1-2
size: .
D: TRBD1
V: TRBV4-3
CDR3: CASSQDFRDRADYGYTF
DNA: TGCGCCAGCAGCCAAGATTTTAGGGACAGGGCGGATTATGGCTACACCTTC

J: TRBJ2-4
size: .
D: .
V: TRBV7-9
CDR3: CASSSRTGFISKNIQYF
DNA: TGTGCCAGCAGCTCCCGGACGGGATTTATTTCCAAAAACATTCAGTACTTC

J: TRBJ2-1
size: .
D: .
V: TRBV19
CDR3: CASGQSDYNEQFF
DNA: TGTGCCAGTGGACAGTCAGACTACAATGAGCAGTTCTTC

J: TRBJ2-1
size: few
D: TRBD2
V: TRBV4-1
CDR3: CASSPTSGGVHNEQFF
DNA: TGCGCCAGCAGCCCAACTAGCGGGGGGGTCCACAATGAGCAGTTCTTC

J: TRBJ2-6
size: .
D: .
V: TRBV7-9
CDR3: CASSRASVLTF
DNA: TGTGCCAGCAGCAGGGCGAGTGTCCTGACTTTC

J: TRBJ2-3
size: few
D: .
V: TRBV28
CDR3: CASSLDGRGTDTQYF
DNA: TGTGCCAGCAGTTTGGACGGAAGAGGCACAGATACGCAGTATTTT